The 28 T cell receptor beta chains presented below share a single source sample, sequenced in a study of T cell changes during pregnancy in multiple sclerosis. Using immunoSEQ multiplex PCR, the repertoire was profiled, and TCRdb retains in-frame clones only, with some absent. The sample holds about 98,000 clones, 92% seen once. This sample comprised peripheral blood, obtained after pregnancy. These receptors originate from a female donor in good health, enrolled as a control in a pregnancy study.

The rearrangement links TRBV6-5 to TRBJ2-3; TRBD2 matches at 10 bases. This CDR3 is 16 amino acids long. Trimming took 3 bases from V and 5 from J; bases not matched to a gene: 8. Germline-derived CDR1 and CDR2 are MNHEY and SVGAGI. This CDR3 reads CASSYGLAGVGDTQYF. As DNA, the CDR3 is TGTGCCAGCAGTTATGGGCTAGCGGGGGTCGGAGATACGCAGTATTTT.

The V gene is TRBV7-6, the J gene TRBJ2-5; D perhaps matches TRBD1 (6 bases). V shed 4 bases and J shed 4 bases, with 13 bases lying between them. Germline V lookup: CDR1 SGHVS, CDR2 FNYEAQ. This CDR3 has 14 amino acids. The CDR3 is CASSSTRTAETQYF. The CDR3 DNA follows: TGTGCCAGCAGCTCCACACGGACAGCAGAGACCCAGTACTTC.

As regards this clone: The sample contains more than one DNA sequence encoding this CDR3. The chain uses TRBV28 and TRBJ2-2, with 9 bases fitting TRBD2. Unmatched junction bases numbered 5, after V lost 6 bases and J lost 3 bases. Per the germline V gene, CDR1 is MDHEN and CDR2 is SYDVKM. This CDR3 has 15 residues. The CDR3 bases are TGTGCCAGCAGCTTTATAGCGGGAGACACCGGGGAGCTGTTTTTT. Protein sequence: CASSFIAGDTGELFF.

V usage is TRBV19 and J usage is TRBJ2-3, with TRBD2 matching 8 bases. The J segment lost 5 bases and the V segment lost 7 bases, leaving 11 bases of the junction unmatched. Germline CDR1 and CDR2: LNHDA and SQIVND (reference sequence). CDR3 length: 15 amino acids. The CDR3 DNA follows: TGTGCCAGTACCTACTTCGGGGGGGTAGAAGATACGCAGTATTTT. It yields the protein CASTYFGGVEDTQYF.

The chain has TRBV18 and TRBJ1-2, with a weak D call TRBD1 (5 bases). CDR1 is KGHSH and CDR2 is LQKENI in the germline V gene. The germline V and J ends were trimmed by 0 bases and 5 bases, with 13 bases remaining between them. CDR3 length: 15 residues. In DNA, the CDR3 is TGTGCCAGCTCACCACCACAGGCGACCGGGTATGGCTACACCTTC. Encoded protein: CASSPPQATGYGYTF.

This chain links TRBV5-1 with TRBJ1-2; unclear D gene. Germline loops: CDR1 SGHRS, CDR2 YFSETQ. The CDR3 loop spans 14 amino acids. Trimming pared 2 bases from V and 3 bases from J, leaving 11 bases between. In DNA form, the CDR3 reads TGCGCCAGCAGCTTCCCGGGATCGGACTATGGCTACACCTTC. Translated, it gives CASSFPGSDYGYTF.

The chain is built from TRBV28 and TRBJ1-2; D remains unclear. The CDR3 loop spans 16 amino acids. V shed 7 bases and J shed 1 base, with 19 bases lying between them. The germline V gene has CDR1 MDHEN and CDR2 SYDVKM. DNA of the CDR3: TGTGCCAGCAATCTCGACTGGAGTAACCATAACTATGGCTACACCTTC. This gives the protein CASNLDWSNHNYGYTF.

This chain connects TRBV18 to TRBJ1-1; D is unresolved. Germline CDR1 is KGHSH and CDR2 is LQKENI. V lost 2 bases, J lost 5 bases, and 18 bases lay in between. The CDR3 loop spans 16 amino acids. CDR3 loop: CASSPEGRGRVTEAFF. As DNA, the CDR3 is TGTGCCAGCTCACCAGAGGGTCGAGGGCGGGTGACTGAAGCTTTCTTT. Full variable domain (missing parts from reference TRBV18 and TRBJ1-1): NAGVMQNPRHLVRRRGQEARLRCSPMKGHSHVYWYRQLPEEGLKFMVYLQKENIIDESGMPKERFSAEFPKEGPSILRIQQVVRGDSAAYFCASSPEGRGRVTEAFFGQGTRLTVV.

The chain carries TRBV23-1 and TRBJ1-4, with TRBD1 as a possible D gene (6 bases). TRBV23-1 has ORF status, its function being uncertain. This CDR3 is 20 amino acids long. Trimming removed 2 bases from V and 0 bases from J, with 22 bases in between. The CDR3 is CASSQPRLRDIFATNEKLFF. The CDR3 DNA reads TGCGCCAGCAGTCAACCCCGGCTTAGGGACATATTTGCAACTAATGAAAAACTGTTTTTT.

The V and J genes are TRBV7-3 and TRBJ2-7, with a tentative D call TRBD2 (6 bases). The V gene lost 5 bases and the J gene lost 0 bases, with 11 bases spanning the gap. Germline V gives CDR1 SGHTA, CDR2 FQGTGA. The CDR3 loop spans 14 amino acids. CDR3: CASSPFGGSYEQYF. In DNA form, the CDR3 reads TGTGCCAGCAGCCCCTTCGGGGGCTCCTACGAGCAGTACTTC.

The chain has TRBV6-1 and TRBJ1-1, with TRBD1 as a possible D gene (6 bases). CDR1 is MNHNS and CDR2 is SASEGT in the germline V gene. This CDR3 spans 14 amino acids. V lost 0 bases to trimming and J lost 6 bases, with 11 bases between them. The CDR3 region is CASSEASGDAEAFF. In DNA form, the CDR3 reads TGTGCCAGCAGTGAAGCTTCAGGGGATGCTGAAGCTTTCTTT.

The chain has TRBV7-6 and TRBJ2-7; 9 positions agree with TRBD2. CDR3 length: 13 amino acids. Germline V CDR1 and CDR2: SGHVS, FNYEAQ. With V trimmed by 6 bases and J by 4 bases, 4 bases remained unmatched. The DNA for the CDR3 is TGTGCCAGCAGGGCGGGGGGGCGGTACGAGCAGTACTTC. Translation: CASRAGGRYEQYF.

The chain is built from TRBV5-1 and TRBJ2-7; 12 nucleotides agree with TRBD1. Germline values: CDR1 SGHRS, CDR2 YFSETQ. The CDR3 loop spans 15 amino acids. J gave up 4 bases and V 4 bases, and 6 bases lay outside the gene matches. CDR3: CASSPGTGGRYEQYF. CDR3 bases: TGCGCCAGCAGCCCCGGGACAGGGGGCAGGTACGAGCAGTACTTC. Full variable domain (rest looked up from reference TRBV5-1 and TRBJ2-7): KAGVTQTPRYLIKTRGQQVTLSCSPISGHRSVSWYQQTPGQGLQFLFEYFSETQRNKGNFPGRFSGRQFSNSRSEMNVSTLELGDSALYLCASSPGTGGRYEQYFGPGTRLTVT.

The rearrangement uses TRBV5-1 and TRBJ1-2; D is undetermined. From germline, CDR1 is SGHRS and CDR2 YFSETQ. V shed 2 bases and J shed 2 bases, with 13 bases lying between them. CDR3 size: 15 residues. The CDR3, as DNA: TGCGCCAGCAGCTTCTCGCCGGGGTTGAACTATGGCTACACCTTC. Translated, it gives CASSFSPGLNYGYTF.

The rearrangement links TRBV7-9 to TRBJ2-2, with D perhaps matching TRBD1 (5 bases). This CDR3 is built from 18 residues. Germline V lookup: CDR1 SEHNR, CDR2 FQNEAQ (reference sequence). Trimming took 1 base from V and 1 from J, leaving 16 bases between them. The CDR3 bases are TGTGCCAGCAGCTTAGGAAGAGTAGGGGTAGAGAACACCGGGGAGCTGTTTTTT. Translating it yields CASSLGRVGVENTGELFF.

As DNA, the CDR3 is TGTGCCAGCAGCCCAGGACTGTTTAGCAATCAGCCCCAGCATTTT. This gives the protein CASSPGLFSNQPQHF. V gene TRBV7-6 combines with J gene TRBJ1-5; D gene uncertain. The V gene's germline CDR1 is SGHVS and CDR2 FNYEAQ. Trimming took 5 bases from V and 0 from J, leaving 11 bases between them. The CDR3 is made up of 15 amino acids.

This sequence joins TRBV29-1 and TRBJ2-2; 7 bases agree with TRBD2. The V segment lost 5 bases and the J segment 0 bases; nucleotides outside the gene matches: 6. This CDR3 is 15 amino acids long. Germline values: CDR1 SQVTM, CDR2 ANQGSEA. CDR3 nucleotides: TGCAGCGTTCGCCCCCTAGCGGCGAACACCGGGGAGCTGTTTTTT. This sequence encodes CSVRPLAANTGELFF.

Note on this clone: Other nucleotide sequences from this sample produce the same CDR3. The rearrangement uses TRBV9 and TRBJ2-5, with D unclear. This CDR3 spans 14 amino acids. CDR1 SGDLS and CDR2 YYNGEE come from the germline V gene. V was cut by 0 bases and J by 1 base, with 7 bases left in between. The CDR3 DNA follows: TGTGCCAGCAGCGTAGGTGGCACCCAAGAGACCCAGTACTTC. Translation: CASSVGGTQETQYF.

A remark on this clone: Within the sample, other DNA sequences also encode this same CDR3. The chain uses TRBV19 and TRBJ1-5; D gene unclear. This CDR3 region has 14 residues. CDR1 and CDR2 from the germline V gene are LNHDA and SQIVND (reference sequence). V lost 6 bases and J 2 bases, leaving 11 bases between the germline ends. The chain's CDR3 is CASSPQWGNQPQHF. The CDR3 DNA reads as TGTGCCAGTAGCCCACAGTGGGGCAATCAGCCCCAGCATTTT.

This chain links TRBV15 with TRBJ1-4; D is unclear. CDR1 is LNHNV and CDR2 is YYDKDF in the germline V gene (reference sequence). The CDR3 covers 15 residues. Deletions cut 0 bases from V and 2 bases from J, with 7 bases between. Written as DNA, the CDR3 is TGTGCCACCAGCAGAGAGACAACGACTAATGAAAAACTGTTTTTT. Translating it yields CATSRETTTNEKLFF.

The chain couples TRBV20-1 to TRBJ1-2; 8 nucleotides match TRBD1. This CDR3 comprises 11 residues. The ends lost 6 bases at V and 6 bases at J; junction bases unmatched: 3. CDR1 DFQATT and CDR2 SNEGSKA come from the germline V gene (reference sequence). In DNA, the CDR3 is TGCAGTGCCCGGACAGGGAATGGCTACACCTTC. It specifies CSARTGNGYTF.

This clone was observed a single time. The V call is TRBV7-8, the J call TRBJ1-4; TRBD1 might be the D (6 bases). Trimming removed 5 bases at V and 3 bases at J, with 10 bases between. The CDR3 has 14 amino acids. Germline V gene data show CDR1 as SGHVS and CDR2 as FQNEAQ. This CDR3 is CASSAQGPNEKLFF. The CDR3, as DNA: TGTGCCAGCAGCGCGCAGGGGCCTAATGAAAAACTGTTTTTT.

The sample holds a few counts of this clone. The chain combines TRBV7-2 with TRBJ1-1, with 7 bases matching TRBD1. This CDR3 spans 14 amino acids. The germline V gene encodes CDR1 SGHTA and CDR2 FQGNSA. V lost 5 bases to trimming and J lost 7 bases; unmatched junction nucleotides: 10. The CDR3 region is CASSRYDRALEAFF. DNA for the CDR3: TGTGCCAGCAGCAGATACGACAGGGCGCTTGAAGCTTTCTTT.

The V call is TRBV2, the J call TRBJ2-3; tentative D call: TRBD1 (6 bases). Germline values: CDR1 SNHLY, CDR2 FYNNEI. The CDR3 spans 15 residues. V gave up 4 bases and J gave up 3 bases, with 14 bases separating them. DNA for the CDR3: TGTGCCAGCAGTGTAGGCAGGGGTAGTACAGATACGCAGTATTTT. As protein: CASSVGRGSTDTQYF.

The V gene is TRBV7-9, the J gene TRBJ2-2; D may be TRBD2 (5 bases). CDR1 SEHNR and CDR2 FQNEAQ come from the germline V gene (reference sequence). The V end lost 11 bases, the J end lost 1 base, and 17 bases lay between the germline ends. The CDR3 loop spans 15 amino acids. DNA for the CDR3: TGTGCCGTCAACATGGTCCGGGGGAACACCGGGGAGCTGTTTTTT. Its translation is CAVNMVRGNTGELFF. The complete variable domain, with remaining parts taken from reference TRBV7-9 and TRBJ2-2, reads DTGVSQNPRHKITKRGQNVTFRCDPISEHNRLYWYRQTLGQGPEFLTYFQNEAQLEKSRLLSDRFSAERPKGSFSTLEIQRTEQGDSAMYLCAVNMVRGNTGELFFGEGSRLTVL.

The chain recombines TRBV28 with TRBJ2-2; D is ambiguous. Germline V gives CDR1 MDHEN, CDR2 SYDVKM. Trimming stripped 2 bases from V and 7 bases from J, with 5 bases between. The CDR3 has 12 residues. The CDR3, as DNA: TGTGCCAGCAGTTTAATGTACGGGGAGCTGTTTTTT. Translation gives CASSLMYGELFF.

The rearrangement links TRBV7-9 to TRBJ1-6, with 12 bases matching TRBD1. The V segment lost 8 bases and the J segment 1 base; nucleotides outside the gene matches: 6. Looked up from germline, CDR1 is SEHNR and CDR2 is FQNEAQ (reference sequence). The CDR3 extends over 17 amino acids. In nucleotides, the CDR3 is TGTGCCAGCCCCCCGGGACAGGGGGCATCCTATAATTCACCCCTCCACTTT. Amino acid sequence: CASPPGQGASYNSPLHF.

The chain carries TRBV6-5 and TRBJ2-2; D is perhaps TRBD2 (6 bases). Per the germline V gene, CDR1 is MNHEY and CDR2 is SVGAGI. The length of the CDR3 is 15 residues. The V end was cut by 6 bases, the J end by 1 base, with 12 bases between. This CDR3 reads CASRRRLGNTGELFF. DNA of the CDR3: TGTGCCAGCAGACGCCGACTAGGGAACACCGGGGAGCTGTTTTTT.